The 31 T cell receptor beta chains reported below all come from one sample, sequenced in a study of T cell responses to AZD1222 COVID-19 vaccine. Data came from immunoSEQ multiplex PCR; TCRdb stores just in-frame clones and leaves some out. The top ten clones hold about 2.7% of a sample with 120,000 to 150,000 clones, 89% of them seen once. Sequenced material: peripheral blood, taken on day 0 of AZD1222 vaccination. Receptors originate from an adult in good health.

The rearrangement links TRBV27 to TRBJ2-2; D might be TRBD2 (6 bases). Trimming took 3 bases from V and 2 from J, leaving 10 bases between them. The CDR3 has 15 amino acids. Per germline, CDR1 MNHEY and CDR2 SMNVEV (reference sequence). CDR3 region: CASSFGGSNTGELFF. CDR3 bases: TGTGCCAGCAGTTTTGGGGGGAGCAACACCGGGGAGCTGTTTTTT.

This CDR3 reads CASSRQGWYYEQYF. The CDR3 region has the DNA TGTGCCAGCAGTCGACAGGGTTGGTACTACGAGCAGTACTTC. V is TRBV28 and J is TRBJ2-7, with 7 nucleotides matching TRBD1. CDR3 length: 14 residues. CDR1 MDHEN and CDR2 SYDVKM come from the germline V gene. The V and J ends lost 5 bases and 3 bases, in that order; junction bases with no gene match: 7. Variable domain in full (rest from reference TRBV28 and TRBJ2-7): DVKVTQSSRYLVKRTGEKVFLECVQDMDHENMFWYRQDPGLGLRLIYFSYDVKMKEKGDIPEGYSVSREKKERFSLILESASTNQTSMYLCASSRQGWYYEQYFGPGTRLTVT.

This chain connects TRBV13 to TRBJ1-4; no reliable D call. The CDR3 loop spans 13 amino acids. Germline V gene data show CDR1 as PRHDT and CDR2 as FYEKMQ (reference sequence). Trimming took off 5 bases at V and 8 bases at J, with 12 bases between the two ends. The CDR3 bases are TGTGCCAGCAGCCCGCGGTTGGGGGAAAAACTGTTTTTT. Amino acid sequence: CASSPRLGEKLFF.

This sequence joins TRBV14 and TRBJ1-2; weak D call: TRBD1 (6 bases). CDR3 length: 16 residues. The germline CDR1 and CDR2 sequences are SGHDN and FVKESK. V lost 5 bases and J lost 2, with 18 bases in between. The CDR3 protein is CASSKTGLVANYGYTF. For the CDR3, the DNA is TGTGCCAGCAGCAAGACAGGACTGGTCGCCAACTATGGCTACACCTTC.

This rearrangement joins TRBV3-1 (or the pseudogene TRBV3-2) to TRBJ1-6, with D perhaps TRBD1 (5 bases). CDR1 is LGHDT and CDR2 is YNNKEL in the germline V gene (reference sequence). With 4 bases removed from V and 5 bases from J, the gap between germline ends came to 12 bases. The CDR3 consists of 15 residues. The CDR3 DNA reads as TGTGCCAGCAGCCCTCAGGGCAGGAATAATTCACCCCTCCACTTT. It codes for CASSPQGRNNSPLHF.

The rearrangement joins TRBV9 to TRBJ2-1, with D possibly called TRBD1 or TRBD2 (5 bases each). Germline V gene data show CDR1 as SGDLS and CDR2 as YYNGEE. V lost 4 bases and J 8 bases, leaving 19 bases between the germline ends. This CDR3 is 15 amino acids long. CDR3 sequence reads: CASSLGGDLIYEQFF. CDR3 sequence (DNA): TGTGCCAGCAGCTTGGGTGGGGACCTGATATATGAGCAGTTCTTC.

CDR3 nucleotides: TGTGCCAGCAGTTTACCTGCCAGGGCCCAGCATTTT. Encoded protein: CASSLPARAQHF. The chain has TRBV28 and TRBJ1-5, with D perhaps TRBD1 (5 bases). The germline V and J ends were trimmed by 2 bases and 11 bases, with 10 bases remaining between them. The CDR3 covers 12 residues. Per germline, CDR1 MDHEN and CDR2 SYDVKM.

This chain's CDR3 is CASSQWEGSRIYGYTF. DNA of the CDR3: TGTGCCAGCAGCCAGTGGGAGGGTTCGAGGATCTATGGCTACACCTTC. The rearrangement links TRBV7-2 to TRBJ1-2; D is unclear. V was clipped by 5 bases and J by 4 bases, with 20 bases between them. Germline V gene lookup returns CDR1 SGHTA and CDR2 FQGNSA. This CDR3 is built from 16 residues.

This sequence joins TRBV7-8 and TRBJ1-1, with D possibly matching TRBD1 (5 bases). The CDR3 consists of 16 residues. V lost 3 bases and J 0 bases, leaving 14 bases between the germline ends. Germline CDR1 and CDR2: SGHVS and FQNEAQ. In DNA, the CDR3 is TGTGCCAGCAGCTTGGGCCTACAGGCCATGAACACTGAAGCTTTCTTT. It specifies CASSLGLQAMNTEAFF.

The chain couples TRBV19 to TRBJ1-1; D call uncertain. Trimming removed 7 bases at V and 5 bases at J, with 17 bases between. The CDR3 is made up of 14 amino acids. Germline V lookup: CDR1 LNHDA, CDR2 SQIVND (reference sequence). CDR3 DNA: TGTGCCAGTACCCATGGAGGGTTCGAAACTGAAGCTTTCTTT. Translated: CASTHGGFETEAFF. Full variable domain (missing parts from reference TRBV19 and TRBJ1-1): DGGITQSPKYLFRKEGQNVTLSCEQNLNHDAMYWYRQDPGQGLRLIYYSQIVNDFQKGDIAEGYSVSREKKESFPLTVTSAQKNPTAFYLCASTHGGFETEAFFGQGTRLTVV.

This chain uses TRBV7-2 with TRBJ1-3, with 8 bases identical to TRBD1. The germline V gene has CDR1 SGHTA and CDR2 FQGNSA. Losses at the gene ends were 5 bases for V and 1 base for J; bases not matched to a gene: 7. The CDR3 is 16 residues long. For the CDR3, the DNA is TGTGCCAGCAGCACCCGACAGGGGAGGTCTGGAAACACCATATATTTT. Its translation: CASSTRQGRSGNTIYF. Full variable domain (rest looked up from reference TRBV7-2 and TRBJ1-3): GAGVSQSPSNKVTEKGKDVELRCDPISGHTALYWYRQSLGQGLEFLIYFQGNSAPDKSGLPSDRFSAERTGGSVSTLTIQRTQQEDSAVYLCASSTRQGRSGNTIYFGEGSWLTVV.

This chain joins TRBV6-5 and TRBJ2-7, with 8 nucleotides matching TRBD1. The CDR3 runs to 15 residues. The V gene's germline CDR1 is MNHEY and CDR2 SVGAGI. The J segment lost 4 bases and the V segment lost 7 bases, leaving 12 bases of the junction unmatched. CDR3 coding DNA: TGTGCCAGCAATTCTAAAGGACAGGGCCGTTACGAGCAGTACTTC. Translated, it gives CASNSKGQGRYEQYF.

CDR3 protein: CASSLEGNELFF. The CDR3 DNA reads TGTGCCAGCAGCTTAGAGGGCAATGAACTGTTTTTT. The rearrangement links TRBV7-9 to TRBJ1-4, with D uncertain. Germline V gene lookup returns CDR1 SEHNR and CDR2 FQNEAQ (reference sequence). The V end lost 1 base, the J end lost 12 bases, and 9 bases lay between the germline ends. CDR3 length: 12 residues.

This clone has a handful of counts. This chain links TRBV4-3 with TRBJ1-1; tentative D call: TRBD1 (5 bases). The germline V gene has CDR1 LGHNA and CDR2 YSLEER. V was trimmed by 5 bases and J by 4 bases, leaving 14 bases between them. The CDR3 contains 14 residues. The CDR3, as DNA: TGCGCCAGCAGCTCCGGACTCGGGGCCACTGAAGCTTTCTTT. Its protein product is CASSSGLGATEAFF.

The chain has TRBV6-1 and TRBJ1-6, with no clear D. Germline CDR1 and CDR2: MNHNS and SASEGT. V lost 0 bases to trimming and J lost 13 bases, with 10 bases between them. The CDR3 totals 13 residues. Here the CDR3 DNA reads TGTGCCAGCAGTGAAGCGCCCCTTGTCCCCCTCCACTTT. As protein: CASSEAPLVPLHF.

The chain couples TRBV7-2 to TRBJ2-3; D not resolved. From germline, CDR1 is SGHTA and CDR2 FQGNSA. This CDR3 comprises 15 residues. V was cut by 2 bases and J by 1 base, with 10 bases left in between. The CDR3: CASSLPRRGTDTQYF. CDR3 sequence (DNA): TGTGCCAGCAGCTTACCCCGTCGCGGCACAGATACGCAGTATTTT.

This chain uses TRBV6-2 or TRBV6-3 with TRBJ2-5; D is ambiguous. The CDR3 length is 16 residues. V shed 0 bases and J shed 7 bases, with 18 bases lying between them. In germline, CDR1 is MNHEY, CDR2 SVGEGT. In DNA, the CDR3 is TGTGCCAGCAGTTACTCGAGTAGGAAGATTCCCTTGACCCAGTACTTC. Translation gives CASSYSSRKIPLTQYF.

The chain combines TRBV2 with TRBJ1-2; 9 nucleotides align to TRBD1. Losses at the gene ends were 7 bases for V and 6 bases for J; bases not matched to a gene: 6. The germline V gene encodes CDR1 SNHLY and CDR2 FYNNEI. This CDR3 is built from 13 residues. CDR3 protein: CASTDRGYNGYTF. The CDR3 region has the DNA TGTGCCAGCACGGACAGGGGCTACAATGGCTACACCTTC.

This clone was observed a few times. The genes are TRBV29-1 and TRBJ2-1; the match to TRBD2 covers 14 bases. The CDR3 loop spans 15 amino acids. CDR1 is SQVTM, CDR2 ANQGSEA, per germline. Trimming took 1 base from V and 6 from J; bases not matched to a gene: 2. In DNA, the CDR3 is TGCAGCGTTGAAGGGACTAGCGGGAGGTCCAATGAGCAGTTCTTC. This codes for CSVEGTSGRSNEQFF.

This chain uses TRBV4-3 with TRBJ1-2; no reliable D call. Germline lookup yields CDR1 LGHNA and CDR2 YSLEER. Trimming pared 4 bases from V and 1 base from J, leaving 16 bases between. There are 16 residues in the CDR3. CDR3 residues: CASSRGAPSYNYGYTF. The CDR3 DNA reads TGCGCCAGCAGCCGAGGCGCCCCCTCTTATAACTATGGCTACACCTTC.

V and J are TRBV2 and TRBJ1-4; 8 nucleotides line up with TRBD1. Germline-derived CDR1 and CDR2 are SNHLY and FYNNEI. The CDR3 has 14 residues. The V and J ends lost 5 bases and 3 bases, in that order; junction bases with no gene match: 2. The DNA of the CDR3 is TGTGCCAGCAGTCAACAGGGGGCTAATGAAAAACTGTTTTTT. It encodes CASSQQGANEKLFF.

This chain joins TRBV15 and TRBJ2-1; D may be TRBD2 (5 bases). Trimming removed 3 bases from V and 3 bases from J, with 12 bases in between. Per germline, CDR1 LNHNV and CDR2 YYDKDF (reference sequence). This CDR3 spans 15 amino acids. In DNA, the CDR3 is TGTGCCACCAGCAGCTTGACCGACTACTACAATGAGCAGTTCTTC. Translated, it gives CATSSLTDYYNEQFF.

The genes are TRBV6-2 or TRBV6-3 and TRBJ2-1; 12 bases are a match to TRBD2. With V trimmed by 5 bases and J by 0 bases, 8 bases remained unmatched. Germline values: CDR1 MNHEY, CDR2 SVGEGT. The length of the CDR3 is 18 residues. The CDR3 DNA is TGTGCCAGCAGTAGACTAGCGGGGGCTACCAGCTCCTACAATGAGCAGTTCTTC. As protein: CASSRLAGATSSYNEQFF.

The CDR3 DNA sequence: TGCAGTGCTAGTGAGGGCCTACAGGGGGGCTATGGCTACACCTTC. Encoded protein: CSASEGLQGGYGYTF. The chain couples TRBV20-1 to TRBJ1-2, with 8 bases lining up with TRBD1. The junction had 10 bases not matched to a gene; V was cut back by 3 bases and J by 4 bases. This CDR3 has 15 residues. CDR1 is DFQATT and CDR2 is SNEGSKA in the germline V gene (reference sequence).

A few counts support this clone. The V call is TRBV4-2, the J call TRBJ2-1; D uncertain. CDR3 length: 15 residues. Germline loops: CDR1 LGHNA, CDR2 YNFKEQ. Trimming stripped 0 bases from V and 5 bases from J, with 11 bases between. This chain's CDR3 is CASSQDRGSNNEQFF. The CDR3 DNA reads TGTGCCAGCAGCCAAGATCGAGGATCCAACAATGAGCAGTTCTTC.

The gene calls are TRBV6-5 and TRBJ2-3; tentatively, D is TRBD2 (5 bases). CDR3 length equals 15 residues. Trimming cost V 2 bases and J 0 bases, with 9 bases left between them. Per the germline V gene, CDR1 is MNHEY and CDR2 is SVGAGI. As DNA, the CDR3 is TGTGCCAGCAGTTACGGAGGTACTAGCACAGATACGCAGTATTTT. Translating it yields CASSYGGTSTDTQYF.

This clone is a singleton in its sample. CDR3 DNA: TGTGCCAGCAGTCAAGACAGAAGGGGGACCGGGGAGCTGTTTTTT. This gives the protein CASSQDRRGTGELFF. The chain is built from TRBV27 and TRBJ2-2, with a tentative D call TRBD1 (6 bases). V lost 5 bases and J 5 bases, leaving 15 bases between the germline ends. Germline loops: CDR1 MNHEY, CDR2 SMNVEV (reference sequence). The CDR3 loop spans 15 amino acids.

The chain links TRBV4-3 to TRBJ1-4; D not certain. CDR1 and CDR2 (germline): LGHNA, YSLEER. The ends were cut back, 3 bases at V and 8 bases at J, with 19 bases in the middle. This CDR3 is 16 amino acids long. The CDR3 nucleotides are TGCGCCAGCAGCCATACCTTCCGGCGTAGGCGGGAAAAACTGTTTTTT. Amino acid sequence: CASSHTFRRRREKLFF.

The chain links TRBV19 to TRBJ2-2, with D uncertain. Trimming took 3 bases from V and 5 from J, leaving 13 bases between them. Per germline, CDR1 LNHDA and CDR2 SQIVND (reference sequence). There are 15 residues in the CDR3. CDR3 residues: CASSILGINTGELFF. The CDR3 nucleotides are TGTGCCAGTAGTATTTTGGGAATTAATACCGGGGAGCTGTTTTTT.

The chain employs TRBV7-9 and TRBJ1-1; D is unresolved. Germline CDR1 SEHNR, CDR2 FQNEAQ (reference sequence). Trimming took off 1 base at V and 6 bases at J, with 12 bases between the two ends. This CDR3 has 14 residues. CDR3 nucleotide sequence: TGTGCCAGCAGCTTAGGGAGTACCTCTCCTGAAGCTTTCTTT. Its translation is CASSLGSTSPEAFF. Complete variable domain (other parts from reference TRBV7-9 and TRBJ1-1): DTGVSQNPRHKITKRGQNVTFRCDPISEHNRLYWYRQTLGQGPEFLTYFQNEAQLEKSRLLSDRFSAERPKGSFSTLEIQRTEQGDSAMYLCASSLGSTSPEAFFGQGTRLTVV.

The rearrangement uses TRBV4-1 and TRBJ2-1; 9 bases are shared with TRBD1. V lost 5 bases to trimming and J lost 4 bases; unmatched junction nucleotides: 9. CDR1 and CDR2 (germline): MGHRA, YSYEKL. CDR3 length: 16 residues. This CDR3 reads CASSSSKDRGYNEQFF. The CDR3 DNA follows: TGCGCCAGCAGCTCCAGCAAGGACAGGGGTTACAATGAGCAGTTCTTC.